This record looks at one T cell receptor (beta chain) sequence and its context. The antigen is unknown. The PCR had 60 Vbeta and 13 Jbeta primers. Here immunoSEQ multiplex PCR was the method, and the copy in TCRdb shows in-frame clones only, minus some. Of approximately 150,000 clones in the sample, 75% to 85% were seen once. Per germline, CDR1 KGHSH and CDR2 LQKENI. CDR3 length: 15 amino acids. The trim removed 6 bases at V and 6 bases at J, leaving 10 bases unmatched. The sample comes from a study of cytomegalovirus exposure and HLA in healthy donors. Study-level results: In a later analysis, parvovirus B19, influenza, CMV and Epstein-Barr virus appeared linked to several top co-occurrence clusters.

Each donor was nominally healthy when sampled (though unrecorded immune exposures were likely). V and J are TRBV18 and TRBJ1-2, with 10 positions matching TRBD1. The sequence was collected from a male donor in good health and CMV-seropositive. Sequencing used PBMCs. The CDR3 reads CASSPGTGDFNGYTF. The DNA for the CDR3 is TGTGCCAGCTCCCCCGGGACAGGGGATTTTAATGGCTACACCTTC.